These 12 T cell receptor beta chains were sequenced from one sample in a study of regulatory T cells in long-lasting Graves disease listed by TCRdb under 2021. To prepare the library, multiplex PCR was applied. The reads were generated on an Illumina HiSeq 4000. CDR3 regions were amplified by Arm-PCR with iRepertoire HTBI primers to construct TCR beta libraries. TCRdb took the public reads, trimmed them with fastp at Q25, ran MiXCR for clone calling and kept in-frame beta chains. Each CDR3 protein gets just one entry, which takes the most common genes and DNA from the rows behind it. Within this sample are fewer than 350,000 distinct CDR3 sequences, with roughly 18% of them counted one time only. Of the sample, about 36% falls within the top ten clones. The time point label corresponds to: newly diagnosed GD, antithyroid drugs for less than 3 months. For both TCR sequencing and RNA sequencing, RNA was extracted from PBMCs using TRIzol.

Source: peripheral blood mononuclear cells (PBMCs), taken at new diagnosis, from a patient treated with antithyroid drugs. Every receptor here comes from a female donor with Graves disease.

The chain joins TRBV20-1 to TRBJ2-2, with 8 bases matching TRBD2. CDR1 is DFQATT, CDR2 SNEGSKA, per germline (reference sequence). With 3 bases clipped from V and 9 bases from J, the junction kept 15 bases outside the gene matches. The CDR3 is made up of 16 amino acids. CDR3 sequence reads: CSASPLRGAGERELFF. The CDR3 DNA reads TGCAGTGCTAGTCCCCTTCGCGGAGCGGGAGAACGGGAGCTGTTTTTT.

This clonotype was recorded many times. This chain connects TRBV27 to TRBJ2-7; 9 bases line up with TRBD1. This CDR3 region has 14 residues. Germline assignment: CDR1 MNHEY and CDR2 SMNVEV (reference sequence). Trimming cost V 6 bases and J 7 bases; bases outside gene matches: 10. CDR3 in DNA: TGTGCCAGCAGGGCAAGGGACAGGGTCGGGGAGCAGTACTTC. It translates to CASRARDRVGEQYF.

This clonotype has a count of ten or more. The chain carries TRBV15 and TRBJ2-1; 10 bases match TRBD1. Germline values: CDR1 LNHNV, CDR2 YYDKDF (reference sequence). The CDR3 spans 18 residues. With 0 bases clipped from V and 4 bases from J, the junction kept 9 bases outside the gene matches. The CDR3 sequence: CATSRDPSPGQGYNEQFF. For the CDR3, the DNA is TGTGCCACCAGCAGAGATCCCTCACCGGGACAGGGGTACAATGAGCAGTTCTTC. The whole variable domain, filled in from reference TRBV15 and TRBJ2-1, reads DAMVIQNPRYQVTQFGKPVTLSCSQTLNHNVMYWYQQKSSQAPKLLFHYYDKDFNNEADTPDNFQSRRPNTSFCFLDIRSPGLGDTAMYLCATSRDPSPGQGYNEQFFGPGTRLTVL.

The V gene is TRBV19, the J gene TRBJ2-1; 9 bases line up with TRBD2. V lost 0 bases to trimming and J lost 9 bases; unmatched junction nucleotides: 3. The germline V gene has CDR1 LNHDA and CDR2 SQIVND (reference sequence). CDR3 size: 14 residues. CDR3 residues: CASSIDPSGIEQFF. In DNA form, the CDR3 reads TGTGCCAGTAGTATAGATCCTAGCGGGATTGAGCAGTTCTTC.

This clonotype has a count of ten or more. This CDR3 is CATSENGAGGYNEQFF. The CDR3 region has the DNA TGTGCCACCAGTGAAAATGGGGCGGGAGGGTACAATGAGCAGTTCTTC. The chain joins TRBV24-1 to TRBJ2-1, with 9 nucleotides matching TRBD2. V lost 4 bases and J lost 4; bases outside the gene matches: 7. Germline V lookup: CDR1 KGHDR, CDR2 SFDVKD. This CDR3 comprises 16 residues.

This clonotype was detected many times. The chain joins TRBV14 to TRBJ2-1; D may be TRBD1 (5 bases). The V gene lost 3 bases and the J gene lost 4 bases, with 13 bases spanning the gap. Germline loops: CDR1 SGHDN, CDR2 FVKESK. The CDR3 is 15 amino acids. The CDR3 DNA reads TGTGCCAGCAGCCAGTGGGGCGGAACGTACAATGAGCAGTTCTTC. Its protein is CASSQWGGTYNEQFF.

Many counts were recorded for this clonotype. The rearrangement joins TRBV20-1 to TRBJ2-3; TRBD1 matches 12 bases. Germline-derived CDR1 and CDR2 are DFQATT and SNEGSKA (reference sequence). The CDR3 spans 19 residues. V dropped 5 bases and J dropped 3; count of bases not matched to a gene: 18. As DNA, the CDR3 is TGCAGTGCTCTTGCCCTAAGGGGGACAGGGGGCGAAGGGACAGATACGCAGTATTTT. The encoded protein is CSALALRGTGGEGTDTQYF.

This clonotype occurred once. A much larger clone is a single base away; this may be a read error. The chain recombines TRBV14 with TRBJ2-1; perhaps TRBD2 as D (5 bases). This CDR3 is built from 14 residues. V was clipped by 8 bases and J by 6 bases, with 17 bases between them. Germline lookup yields CDR1 SGHDN and CDR2 FVKESK. For the CDR3, the DNA is TGTGCCAGCGGCCCCGTAGGGAGAGGCAATGAGCAGTTCTTC. This encodes CASGPVGRGNEQFF.

This clonotype came up many times. This chain uses TRBV9 with TRBJ1-1; D is uncertain. CDR3 length: 14 residues. Trimming removed 0 bases from V and 0 bases from J, with 6 bases in between. CDR1 is SGDLS and CDR2 is YYNGEE in the germline V gene. CDR3 DNA sequence: TGTGCCAGCAGCGTAGGTTCCATGAACACTGAAGCTTTCTTT. It specifies CASSVGSMNTEAFF.

In this sample, this clonotype turned up many times. The rearrangement links TRBV20-1 to TRBJ2-7; D is unclear. V dropped 3 bases and J dropped 3 bases, with 12 bases sitting between them. This CDR3 is built from 13 residues. CDR1 is DFQATT, CDR2 SNEGSKA, per germline (reference sequence). CDR3 protein: CSARTDGVYEQYF. CDR3 coding DNA: TGCAGTGCTAGGACGGACGGAGTCTACGAGCAGTACTTC.

Many counts were recorded for this clonotype. This chain joins TRBV4-1 and TRBJ2-1; D gene ambiguous. The CDR3 is 17 amino acids. Germline V gene sequence: CDR1 MGHRA, CDR2 YSYEKL. V lost 1 base and J 4 bases, leaving 17 bases between the germline ends. This CDR3 reads CASSQGLGWPDYNEQFF. The DNA for the CDR3 is TGCGCCAGCAGCCAAGGTTTGGGGTGGCCGGATTACAATGAGCAGTTCTTC.

In regard to this clonotype: A junction end diverges from the germline sequence, so it may reflect a read error. CDR3 residues: CASSLSSGMYTEQFF. CDR3 DNA sequence: TGTGCCAGCAGTTTAAGTAGCGGGATGTACACTGAGCAGTTCTTC. This sequence joins TRBV27 and TRBJ2-1; 8 nucleotides line up with TRBD2. CDR1 and CDR2 (germline): MNHEY, SMNVEV (reference sequence). This CDR3 region has 15 residues.